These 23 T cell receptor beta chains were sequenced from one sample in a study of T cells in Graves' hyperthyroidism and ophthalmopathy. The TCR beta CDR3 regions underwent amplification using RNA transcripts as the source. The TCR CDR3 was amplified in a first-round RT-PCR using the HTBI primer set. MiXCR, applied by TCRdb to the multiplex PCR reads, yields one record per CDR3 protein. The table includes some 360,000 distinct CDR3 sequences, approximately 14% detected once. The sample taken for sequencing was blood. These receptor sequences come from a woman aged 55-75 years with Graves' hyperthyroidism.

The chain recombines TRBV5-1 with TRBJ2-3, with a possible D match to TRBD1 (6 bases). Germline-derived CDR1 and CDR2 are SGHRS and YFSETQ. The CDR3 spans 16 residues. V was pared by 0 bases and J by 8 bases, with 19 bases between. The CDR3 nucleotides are TGCGCCAGCAGCTTGGCGGCAGGGGCCCTTAGTTCTACGCAGTATTTT. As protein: CASSLAAGALSSTQYF.

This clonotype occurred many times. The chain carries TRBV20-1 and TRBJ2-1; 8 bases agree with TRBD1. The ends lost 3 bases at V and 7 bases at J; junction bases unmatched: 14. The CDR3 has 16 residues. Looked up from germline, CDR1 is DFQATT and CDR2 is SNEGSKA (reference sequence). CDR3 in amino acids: CSASPAVRGRENEQFF. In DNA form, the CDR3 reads TGCAGTGCTAGTCCCGCGGTCAGGGGGCGGGAAAATGAGCAGTTCTTC.

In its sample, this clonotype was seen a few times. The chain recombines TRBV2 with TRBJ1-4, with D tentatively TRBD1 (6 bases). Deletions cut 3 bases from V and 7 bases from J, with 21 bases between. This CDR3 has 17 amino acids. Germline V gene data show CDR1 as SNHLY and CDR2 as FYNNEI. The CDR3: CASSENRVRSGGEKLFF. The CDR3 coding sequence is TGTGCCAGCAGTGAGAACAGGGTCCGATCGGGTGGTGAAAAACTGTTTTTT.

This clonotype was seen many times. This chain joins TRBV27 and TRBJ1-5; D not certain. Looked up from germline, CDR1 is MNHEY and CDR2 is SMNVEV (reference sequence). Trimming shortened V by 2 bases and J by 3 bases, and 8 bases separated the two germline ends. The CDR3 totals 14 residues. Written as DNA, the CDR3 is TGTGCCAGCAGTTTAAGCCAGGACAATCAGCCCCAGCATTTT. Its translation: CASSLSQDNQPQHF.

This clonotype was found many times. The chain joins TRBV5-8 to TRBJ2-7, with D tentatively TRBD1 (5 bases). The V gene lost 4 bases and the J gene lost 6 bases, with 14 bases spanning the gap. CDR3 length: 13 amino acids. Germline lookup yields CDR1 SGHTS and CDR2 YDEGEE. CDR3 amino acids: CASSPSFRGEQYF. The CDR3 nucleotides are TGTGCCAGCAGCCCGAGTTTTAGGGGCGAGCAGTACTTC. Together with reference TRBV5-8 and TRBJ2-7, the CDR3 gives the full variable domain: EAGVTQSPTHLIKTRGQQATLRCSPISGHTSVYWYQQALGLGLQFLLWYDEGEERNRGNFPPRFSGRQFPNYSSELNVNALELEDSALYLCASSPSFRGEQYFGPGTRLTVT.

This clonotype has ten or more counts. Here the CDR3 reads CASSMTGANYEQYF. As DNA, the CDR3 is TGCGCCAGCAGCATGACAGGGGCCAACTACGAGCAGTACTTC. This chain links TRBV5-1 with TRBJ2-7; 8 bases fit TRBD1. The CDR3 covers 14 residues. V lost 4 bases to trimming and J lost 3 bases; unmatched junction nucleotides: 6. Germline values: CDR1 SGHRS, CDR2 YFSETQ.

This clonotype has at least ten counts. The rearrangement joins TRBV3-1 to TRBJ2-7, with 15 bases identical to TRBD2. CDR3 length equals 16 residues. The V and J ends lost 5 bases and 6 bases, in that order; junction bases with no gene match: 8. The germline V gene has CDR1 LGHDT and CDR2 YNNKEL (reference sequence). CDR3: CASSAGTSGRLGEQYF. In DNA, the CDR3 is TGTGCCAGCAGCGCCGGGACTAGCGGGAGGTTGGGCGAGCAGTACTTC.

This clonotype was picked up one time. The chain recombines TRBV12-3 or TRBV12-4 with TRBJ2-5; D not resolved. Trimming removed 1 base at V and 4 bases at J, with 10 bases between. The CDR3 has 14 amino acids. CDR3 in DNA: TGTGCCAGCAGTTTAGGTGAAGTGCGAGAGACCCAGTACTTC. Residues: CASSLGEVRETQYF.

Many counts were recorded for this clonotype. The CDR3 DNA reads as TGTGCCAGCAGCCCTCGACATGTGGAGCAAGAGACCCAGTACTTC. Protein product: CASSPRHVEQETQYF. This chain joins TRBV11-3 and TRBJ2-5; D is undetermined. The V gene's germline CDR1 is SGHNT and CDR2 YENEEA. CDR3 length equals 15 residues. With 5 bases removed from V and 2 bases from J, the gap between germline ends came to 15 bases.

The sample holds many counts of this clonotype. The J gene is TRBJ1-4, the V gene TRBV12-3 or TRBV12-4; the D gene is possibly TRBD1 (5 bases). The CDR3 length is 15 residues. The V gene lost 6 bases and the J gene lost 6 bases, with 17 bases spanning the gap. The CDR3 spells CASRATRQIDEKLFF. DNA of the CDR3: TGTGCCAGCAGGGCCACCCGACAGATTGATGAAAAACTGTTTTTT.

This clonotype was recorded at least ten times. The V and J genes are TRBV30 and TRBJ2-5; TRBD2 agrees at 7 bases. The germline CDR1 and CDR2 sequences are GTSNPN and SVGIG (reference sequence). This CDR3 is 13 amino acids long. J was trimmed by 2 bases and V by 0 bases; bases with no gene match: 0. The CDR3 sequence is CAWSVLAQETQYF. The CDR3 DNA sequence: TGTGCCTGGAGTGTACTAGCGCAAGAGACCCAGTACTTC.

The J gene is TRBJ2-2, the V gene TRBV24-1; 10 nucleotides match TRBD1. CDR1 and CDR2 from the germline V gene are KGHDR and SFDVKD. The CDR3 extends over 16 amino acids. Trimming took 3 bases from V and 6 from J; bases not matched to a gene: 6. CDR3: CATSDGGQGVPGELFF. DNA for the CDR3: TGTGCCACCAGTGATGGTGGACAGGGGGTACCCGGGGAGCTGTTTTTT.

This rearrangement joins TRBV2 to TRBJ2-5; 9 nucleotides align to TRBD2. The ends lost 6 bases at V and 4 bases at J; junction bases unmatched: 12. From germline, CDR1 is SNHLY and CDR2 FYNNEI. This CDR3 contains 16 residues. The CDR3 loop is CASSDNSGGRGETQYF. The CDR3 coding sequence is TGTGCCAGCAGCGATAATAGCGGGGGAAGGGGAGAGACCCAGTACTTC.

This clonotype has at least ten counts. The CDR3 spells CASSSGTFYGYTF. CDR3 in DNA: TGTGCCAGCAGCTCCGGGACATTCTATGGCTACACCTTC. The chain combines TRBV28 with TRBJ1-2, with D perhaps matching TRBD1 (6 bases). With 6 bases removed from V and 4 bases from J, the gap between germline ends came to 12 bases. CDR1 and CDR2 from the germline V gene are MDHEN and SYDVKM. The CDR3 is made up of 13 amino acids.

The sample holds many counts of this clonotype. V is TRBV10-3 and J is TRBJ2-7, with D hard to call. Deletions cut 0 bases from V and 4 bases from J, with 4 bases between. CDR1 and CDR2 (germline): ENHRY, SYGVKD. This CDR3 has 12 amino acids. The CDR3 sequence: CAISESPYEQYF. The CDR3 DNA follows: TGTGCCATCAGTGAGTCTCCGTACGAGCAGTACTTC.

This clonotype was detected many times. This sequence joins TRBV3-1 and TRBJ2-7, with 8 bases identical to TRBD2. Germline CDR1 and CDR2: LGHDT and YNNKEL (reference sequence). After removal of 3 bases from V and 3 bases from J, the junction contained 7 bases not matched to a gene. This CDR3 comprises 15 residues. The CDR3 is CASSQDPGRVYEQYF. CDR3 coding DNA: TGTGCCAGCAGCCAGGATCCCGGGAGGGTCTACGAGCAGTACTTC.

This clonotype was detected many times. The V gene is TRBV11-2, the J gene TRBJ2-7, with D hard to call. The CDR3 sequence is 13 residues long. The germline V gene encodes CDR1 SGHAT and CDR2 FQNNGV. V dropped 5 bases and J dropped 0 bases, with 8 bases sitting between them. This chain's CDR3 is CASSPFSSYEQYF. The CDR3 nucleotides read TGTGCCAGCAGCCCTTTTAGCTCCTACGAGCAGTACTTC.

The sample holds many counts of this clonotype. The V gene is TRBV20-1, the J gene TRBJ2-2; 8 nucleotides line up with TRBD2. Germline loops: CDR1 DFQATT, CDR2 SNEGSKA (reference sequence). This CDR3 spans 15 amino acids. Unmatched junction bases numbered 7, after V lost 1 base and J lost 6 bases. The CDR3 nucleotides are TGCAGTGCTAGAGGGGGTAGCGGGAATGCCGGGGAGCTGTTTTTT. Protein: CSARGGSGNAGELFF.

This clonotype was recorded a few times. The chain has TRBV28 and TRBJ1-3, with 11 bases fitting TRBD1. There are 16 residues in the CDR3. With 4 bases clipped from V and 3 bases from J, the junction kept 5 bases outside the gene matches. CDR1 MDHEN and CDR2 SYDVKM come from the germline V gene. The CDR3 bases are TGTGCCAGCAGTTCGACGGACAGGGGGCATGGAAACACCATATATTTT. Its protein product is CASSSTDRGHGNTIYF.

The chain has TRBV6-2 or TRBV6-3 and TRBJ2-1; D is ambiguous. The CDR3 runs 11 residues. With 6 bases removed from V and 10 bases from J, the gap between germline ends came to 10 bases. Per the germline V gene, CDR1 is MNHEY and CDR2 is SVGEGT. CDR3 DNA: TGTGCCAGCAGCCGAAGCTTGGAGCAGTTCTTC. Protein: CASSRSLEQFF.

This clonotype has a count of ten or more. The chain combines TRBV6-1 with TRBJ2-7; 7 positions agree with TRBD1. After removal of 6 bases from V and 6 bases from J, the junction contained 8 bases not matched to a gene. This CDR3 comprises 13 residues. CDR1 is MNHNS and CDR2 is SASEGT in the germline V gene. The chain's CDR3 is CASRTGIRPEQYF. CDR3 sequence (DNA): TGTGCCAGCAGGACAGGGATTCGTCCCGAGCAGTACTTC.

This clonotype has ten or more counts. In nucleotides, the CDR3 is TGTGCCAGCAAGGGTACAGTCTACGAGCAGTACTTC. This gives the protein CASKGTVYEQYF. The rearrangement links TRBV6-1 to TRBJ2-7; D call uncertain. CDR3 length equals 12 residues. With 7 bases removed from V and 3 bases from J, the gap between germline ends came to 10 bases. The germline gives CDR1 MNHNS, CDR2 SASEGT.

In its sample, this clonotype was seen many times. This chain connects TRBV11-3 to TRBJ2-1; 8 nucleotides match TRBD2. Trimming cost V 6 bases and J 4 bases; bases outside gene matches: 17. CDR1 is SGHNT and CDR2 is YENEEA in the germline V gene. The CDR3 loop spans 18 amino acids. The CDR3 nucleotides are TGTGCCAGCAGTTCCAACTCGGTAGCGGGGAGCGAATACAATGAGCAGTTCTTC. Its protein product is CASSSNSVAGSEYNEQFF.